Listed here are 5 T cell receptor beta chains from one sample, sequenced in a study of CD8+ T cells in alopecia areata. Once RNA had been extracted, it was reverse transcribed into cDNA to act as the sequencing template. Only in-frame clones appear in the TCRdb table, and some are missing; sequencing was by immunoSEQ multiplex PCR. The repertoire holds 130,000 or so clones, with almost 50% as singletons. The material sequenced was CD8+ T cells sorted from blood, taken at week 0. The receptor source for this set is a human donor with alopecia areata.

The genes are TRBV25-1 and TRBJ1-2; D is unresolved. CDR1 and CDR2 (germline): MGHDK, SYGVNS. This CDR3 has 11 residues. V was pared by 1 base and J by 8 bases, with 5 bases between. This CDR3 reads CASSEFGGYTF. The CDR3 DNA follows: TGTGCCAGCAGTGAATTCGGGGGCTACACCTTC.

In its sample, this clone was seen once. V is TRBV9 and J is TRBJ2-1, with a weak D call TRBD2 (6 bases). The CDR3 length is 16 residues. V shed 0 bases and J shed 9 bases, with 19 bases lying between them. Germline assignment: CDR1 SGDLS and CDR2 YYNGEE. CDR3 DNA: TGTGCCAGCAGCGTAGTCAGCGGGCCCTTACGTAGTGAGCAGTTCTTC. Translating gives CASSVVSGPLRSEQFF.

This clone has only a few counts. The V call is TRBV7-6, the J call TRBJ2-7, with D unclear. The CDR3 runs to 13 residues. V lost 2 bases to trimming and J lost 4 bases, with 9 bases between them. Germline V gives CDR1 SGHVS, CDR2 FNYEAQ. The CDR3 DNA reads TGTGCCAGCAGCTTAAATCCCAGATACGAGCAGTACTTC. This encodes CASSLNPRYEQYF.

CDR3 region: CASSLPLDTQYF. CDR3 DNA sequence: TGTGCCAGCAGTCTCCCTTTGGATACGCAGTATTTT. V gene TRBV13 combines with J gene TRBJ2-3; D remains ambiguous. The CDR3 extends over 12 amino acids. Trimming took off 6 bases at V and 6 bases at J, with 10 bases between the two ends. CDR1 is PRHDT, CDR2 FYEKMQ, per germline (reference sequence).

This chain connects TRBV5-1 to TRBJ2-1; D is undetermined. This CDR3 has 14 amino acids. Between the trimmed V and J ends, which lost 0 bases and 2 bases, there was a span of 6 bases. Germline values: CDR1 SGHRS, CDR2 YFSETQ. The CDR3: CASSLADPYNEQFF. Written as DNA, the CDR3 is TGCGCCAGCAGCTTGGCGGATCCCTACAATGAGCAGTTCTTC.